This TCR beta chain was retrieved from a study of blood T cell repertoires in COVID-19 (dated by TCRdb to 2018 to 2021). Looking at the study overall: Collaborator samples came from the United States, Italy and Spain and covered acute and convalescent phases of COVID-19. Samples came from the ongoing ImmuneRACE study (first 160 participants) plus 1,254 subjects from 6 global collaborators. The dataset comprised deeply sampled blood TCRbeta repertoires from subjects exposed to, actively infected with, or recovered from COVID-19. Nearly every sample came with metadata listing a de-identified subject ID, COVID-19 status, age in years and sex. The repertoires were released in a freely available public database intended as a resource for research on the immune response to SARS-CoV-2. HLA class I and class II types, where available, came from metadata supplied by the sample provider rather than from assay-based typing. The material from the prospective study consisted of cDNA or gDNA derived from T cells, B-cell-depleted T cells, or PBMCs.

TCRbeta CDR3 regions were amplified from genomic DNA using the immunoSEQ Assay, a bias-controlled multiplex PCR. From the authors' description of their analysis: Nucleated cell counts per sample were estimated from amplification of reference gene primers within the assay. To quantify the absolute abundance of each unique TCRbeta CDR3 rearrangement, sequence reads were collapsed and filtered. For each sample, productive Simpson clonality was calculated as the square root of Simpson's diversity index over productive rearrangements. This is the immuneACCESS table as TCRdb keeps it, with only in-frame sequences that have V and J called. A part of the clones is gone; compared with another copy, unresolved V genes explain less than half, and the rest is unexplained. Clone size and V and J calls were adopted from that table, with D and trimming inferred from the DNA. The sample profile shows more than 300,000 clones; over 75% of them were found once. Together, the top ten hold about 10% of the sample.

Paper-wide results and their limitations: The quantity of clinical and demographic metadata differed by source and by participant and was supplied without curation.

The germline V gene gives CDR1 as SGDLS and CDR2 as YYNGEE. The CDR3 numbers 14 residues from cysteine through phenylalanine. Kept here is only the CDR3 DNA, which spans 42 bases and is read in frame from base 1. Clipping removes 1 base from V and 4 bases from J, with 4 as the unmatched junction base count. A note on this clone: Its target antigen remains unknown. No base qualities exist here, and no much larger clone lies one base off it.

In the prospective study, participants were about 18 to 90 years old, resided in about two dozen geographic areas of the United States, and were enrolled through a virtual design. Cohort assignment in the prospective study relied on participant-reported clinical history from a screening survey and a study questionnaire. For ImmuneRACE Cohort 3, a participant was defined as recovered based on two consecutive negative NP/OP PCR tests, clearance by a healthcare professional, or resolution of symptoms. In the prospective study, mobile phlebotomists collected whole blood, serum and a nasopharyngeal or oropharyngeal swab from each participant. Additional blood draws and questionnaires over an approximately 2-month period could optionally be provided by prospective study participants. Before DNA extraction, prospective study blood samples were shipped either frozen or at room temperature.

The clonotype originates from a woman younger than 35 who had recovered from COVID-19. Sequencing was carried out using PBMCs or T cells enriched from blood (not recorded which). Recombination linked TRBV9 to TRBJ1-2; TRBD1 agrees with 7 junctional bases. The DNA is TGTGCCAGCAGCGTAACGGGACAGTCCTATGGCTACACCTTC. This yields the protein CASSVTGQSYGYTF.